This is a list of T cell receptor beta chains from one sample in a study of blood T cells in healthy people across ages. TCRdb itself ran the 5' RACE reads through MiXCR, one entry per CDR3 protein. This table holds roughly 700,000 distinct CDR3 sequences, roughly 32% found once. Sample: blood. The receptor set was obtained from a woman older than 75 in good health. Both conserved end residues are part of each CDR3. D genes are given only for firm matches. Size is omitted from some rows. Given values are once, few, many or a class for expanded clones.

J	size	D	V	DNA	CDR3
TRBJ2-5	-	TRBD1	TRBV30	TGTGCCTGGAGTGCCGGGACAGTTCCTTCTCGAGAGACCCAGTACTTC	CAWSAGTVPSRETQYF
TRBJ2-3	-	-	TRBV7-2	TGTGCCAGCAGCTTATCCCCTAGCACAGATACGCAGTATTTT	CASSLSPSTDTQYF
TRBJ1-1	few	-	TRBV2	TGTGCCAGCAGCAAGGCAGAAGCTTTCTTT	CASSKAEAFF
TRBJ2-3	-	-	TRBV12-3/TRBV12-4	TGTGCCAGCAGTTTAGAATCAAGGTGGGGAGGAACAGATACGCAGTATTTT	CASSLESRWGGTDTQYF
TRBJ2-4	-	-	TRBV21-1	TGTACCAGCAGCAATCCCCCGCCGGCCAAAAACATTCAGTACTTC	CTSSNPPPAKNIQYF
TRBJ2-3	-	-	TRBV4-1	TGCGCCAGCGACCAAGCCCCATCGACCTCAGATACGCAGTATTTT	CASDQAPSTSDTQYF
TRBJ1-4	few	-	TRBV7-9	TGTGCCAGCAGCCAGGGGCATCGGGAAAAACTGTTTTTT	CASSQGHREKLFF
TRBJ2-3	many	-	TRBV5-1	TGCGCCAGCAGCTTGGCTAGCGCCTCACGATGGAGCCCAGATACGCAGTATTTT	CASSLASASRWSPDTQYF
TRBJ2-1	many	-	TRBV12-3/TRBV12-4	TGTGCCAGCAGTTTAATGGGGGTAGGGGCGAATGAGCAGTTCTTC	CASSLMGVGANEQFF
TRBJ1-4	-	-	TRBV20-1	TGCAGTGCTAGAGCCGGGACACCTAATGAAAAACTGTTTTTT	CSARAGTPNEKLFF
TRBJ2-5	-	TRBD1	TRBV6-4	TGTGCCAGCAGTGACTCTCGGACAGGGGGCAATGAGCAGTACTTC	CASSDSRTGGNEQYF
TRBJ2-7	many	TRBD2	TRBV2	TGTGCCAGCAGTGCCGAGGCCTCAGCGGGGGACGAGCAGTACTTC	CASSAEASAGDEQYF
TRBJ2-3	many	-	TRBV19	TGTGCCAGTAAAGAAGCCCCGCGCACAGATACGCAGTATTTT	CASKEAPRTDTQYF
TRBJ1-5	-	-	TRBV28	TGTGCCAGCAGTTTAGGGGCGATTCGGGAGCCCCAGCATTTT	CASSLGAIREPQHF
TRBJ2-1	-	-	TRBV4-3	TGCGCCAGCAGCCAAGTGACGGGTGGTGAGCAGTTCTTC	CASSQVTGGEQFF
TRBJ2-1	-	-	TRBV15	TGTGCCACCAGCGGGGTCGGGCGGGACTACAATGAGCAGTTCTTC	CATSGVGRDYNEQFF